This T cell receptor beta chain was captured in a study of beta chain features in type 1 diabetes. Overall study context: Across the samples, roughly 98 million sorted cells were examined in total.

Overall study results and limits: Naive, central memory and Treg TCRB repertoires seemed to resemble each other more closely in patients than they did in healthy donors.

The authors reverse transcribed all of the isolated RNA, so sequencing captured expressed TCRB transcripts. Sequenced by immunoSEQ multiplex PCR; TCRdb stores in-frame clones only, minus some. The table shows over 700,000 clones, with about 17% occurring only once. Details on this clone: Its antigen remains unknown.

Germline loops: CDR1 SGHTA, CDR2 FQGNSA. The ends lost 0 bases at V and 7 bases at J; junction bases unmatched: 9. The CDR3 consists of 16 residues. Each donor gave one heparinised blood draw averaging roughly 100 mL. Stem cell-like memory, regulatory, central memory and naive CD4+ cells were sorted via CD45RO/CCR7/CD25/CD127/CD95/CD27. Material: naive CD4+ T cells from blood. The clonotype comes from a woman younger than 35 in good health. V gene TRBV7-2 combines with J gene TRBJ1-2; 9 bases fit TRBD1. CDR3 residues: CASSLATAGTGSGYTF. CDR3 DNA: TGTGCCAGCAGCTTAGCTACTGCGGGGACAGGGAGTGGCTACACCTTC.